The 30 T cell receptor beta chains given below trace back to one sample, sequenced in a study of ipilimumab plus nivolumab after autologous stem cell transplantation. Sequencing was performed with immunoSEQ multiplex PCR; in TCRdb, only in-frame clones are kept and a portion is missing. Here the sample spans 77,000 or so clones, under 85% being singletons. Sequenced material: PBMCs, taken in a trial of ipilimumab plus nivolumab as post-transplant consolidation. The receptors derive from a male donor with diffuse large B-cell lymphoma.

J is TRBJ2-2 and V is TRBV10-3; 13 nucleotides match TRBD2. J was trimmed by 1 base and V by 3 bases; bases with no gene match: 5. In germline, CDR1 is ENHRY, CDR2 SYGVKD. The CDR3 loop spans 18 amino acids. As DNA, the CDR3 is TGTGCCATCAGTGACCCCGGGACTAGCGGGGAGAACACCGGGGAGCTGTTTTTT. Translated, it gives CAISDPGTSGENTGELFF.

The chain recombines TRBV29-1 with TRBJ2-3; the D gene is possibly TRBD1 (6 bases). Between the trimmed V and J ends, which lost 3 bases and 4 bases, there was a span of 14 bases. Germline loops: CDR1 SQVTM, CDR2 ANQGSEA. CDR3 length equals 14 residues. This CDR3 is CSVEGRGYSDTQYF. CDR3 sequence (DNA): TGCAGCGTTGAGGGCAGGGGATATTCAGATACGCAGTATTTT.

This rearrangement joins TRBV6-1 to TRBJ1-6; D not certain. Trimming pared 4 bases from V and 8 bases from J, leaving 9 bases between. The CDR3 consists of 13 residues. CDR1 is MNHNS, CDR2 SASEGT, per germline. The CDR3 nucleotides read TGTGCCAGCAGTGTAGGATTGGATTCACCCCTCCACTTT. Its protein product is CASSVGLDSPLHF.

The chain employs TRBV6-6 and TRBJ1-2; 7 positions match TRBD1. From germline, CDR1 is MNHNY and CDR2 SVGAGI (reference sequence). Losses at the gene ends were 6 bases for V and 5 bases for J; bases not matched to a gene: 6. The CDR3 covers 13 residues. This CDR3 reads CASSPGQLYGYTF. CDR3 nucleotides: TGTGCCAGCAGCCCGGGACAGCTATATGGCTACACCTTC.

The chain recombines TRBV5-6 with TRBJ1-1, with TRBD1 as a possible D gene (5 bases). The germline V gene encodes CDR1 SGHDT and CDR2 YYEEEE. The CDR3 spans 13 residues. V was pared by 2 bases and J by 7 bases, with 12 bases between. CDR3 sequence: CASSFWGMGEAFF. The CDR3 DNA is TGTGCCAGCAGCTTCTGGGGGATGGGTGAAGCTTTCTTT.

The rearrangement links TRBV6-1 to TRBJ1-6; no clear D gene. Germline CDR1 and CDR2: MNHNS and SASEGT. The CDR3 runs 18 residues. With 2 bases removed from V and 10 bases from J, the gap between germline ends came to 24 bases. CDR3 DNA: TGTGCCAGCAGTGAATCATGGGTGACCCAGCCTCCGGGGTCACCCCTCCACTTT. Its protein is CASSESWVTQPPGSPLHF.

The CDR3 loop reads CASSQGQNTEAFF. The CDR3 nucleotides read TGTGCCAGCTCACAGGGACAGAACACTGAAGCTTTCTTT. J is TRBJ1-1 and V is TRBV18; D is perhaps TRBD1 (6 bases). V was shortened by 4 bases and J by 1 base, with 7 bases between the two germline ends. CDR1 and CDR2 from the germline V gene are KGHSH and LQKENI. CDR3 length: 13 residues.

CDR3 sequence: CAWSRPGTGGNGYTF. CDR3 DNA sequence: TGTGCCTGGAGCCGACCCGGGACAGGGGGCAATGGCTACACCTTC. The J gene is TRBJ1-2, the V gene TRBV30, with 12 bases lining up with TRBD1. Germline loops: CDR1 GTSNPN, CDR2 SVGIG (reference sequence). This CDR3 contains 15 residues. The V segment lost 3 bases and the J segment 6 bases; nucleotides outside the gene matches: 8.

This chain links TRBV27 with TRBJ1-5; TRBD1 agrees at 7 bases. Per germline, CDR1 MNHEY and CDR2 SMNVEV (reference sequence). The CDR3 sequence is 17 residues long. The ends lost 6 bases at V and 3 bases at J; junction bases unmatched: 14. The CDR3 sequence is CASRAHAARGNNQPQHF. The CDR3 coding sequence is TGTGCCAGCAGAGCCCATGCGGCCAGGGGGAACAATCAGCCCCAGCATTTT.

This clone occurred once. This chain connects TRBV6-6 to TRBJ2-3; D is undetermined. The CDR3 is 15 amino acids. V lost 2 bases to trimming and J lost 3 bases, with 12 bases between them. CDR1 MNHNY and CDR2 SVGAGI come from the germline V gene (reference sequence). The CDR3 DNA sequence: TGTGCCAGCAGTTACACCCGACCGGGTACAGATACGCAGTATTTT. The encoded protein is CASSYTRPGTDTQYF.

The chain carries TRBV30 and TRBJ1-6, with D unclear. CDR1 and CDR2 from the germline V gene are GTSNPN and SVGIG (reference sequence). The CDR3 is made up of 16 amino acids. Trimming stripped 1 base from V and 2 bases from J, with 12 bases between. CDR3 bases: TGTGCCTGGAGTGCACTGCTGAGGCCCTATAATTCACCCCTCCACTTT. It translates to CAWSALLRPYNSPLHF.

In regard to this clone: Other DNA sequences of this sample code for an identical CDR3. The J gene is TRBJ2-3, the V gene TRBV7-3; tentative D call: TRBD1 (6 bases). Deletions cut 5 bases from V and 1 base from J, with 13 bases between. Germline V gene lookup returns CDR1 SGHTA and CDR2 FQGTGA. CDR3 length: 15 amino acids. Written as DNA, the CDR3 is TGTGCCAGCAGCCGAGGGTCAGGGGGCACAGATACGCAGTATTTT. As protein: CASSRGSGGTDTQYF.

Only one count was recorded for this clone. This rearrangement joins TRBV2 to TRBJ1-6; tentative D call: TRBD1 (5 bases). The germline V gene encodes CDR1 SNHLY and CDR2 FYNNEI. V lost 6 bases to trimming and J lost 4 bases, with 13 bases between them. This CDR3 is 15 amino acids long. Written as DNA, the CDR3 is TGTGCCAGCAGCGAGGGGAACAGATATAATTCACCCCTCCACTTT. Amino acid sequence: CASSEGNRYNSPLHF.

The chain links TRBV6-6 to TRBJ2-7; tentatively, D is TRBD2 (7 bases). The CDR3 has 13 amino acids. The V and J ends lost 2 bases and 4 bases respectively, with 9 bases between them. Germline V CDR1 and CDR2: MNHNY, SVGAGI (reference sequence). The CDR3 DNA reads TGTGCCAGCAGTTACAGGGGGGGGTACGAGCAGTACTTC. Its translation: CASSYRGGYEQYF.

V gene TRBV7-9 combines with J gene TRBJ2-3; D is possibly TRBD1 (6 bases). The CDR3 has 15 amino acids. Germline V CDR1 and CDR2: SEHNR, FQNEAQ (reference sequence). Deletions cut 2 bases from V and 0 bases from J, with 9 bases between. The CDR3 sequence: CASSLNRASTDTQYF. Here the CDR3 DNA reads TGTGCCAGCAGCTTAAACAGGGCCAGCACAGATACGCAGTATTTT.

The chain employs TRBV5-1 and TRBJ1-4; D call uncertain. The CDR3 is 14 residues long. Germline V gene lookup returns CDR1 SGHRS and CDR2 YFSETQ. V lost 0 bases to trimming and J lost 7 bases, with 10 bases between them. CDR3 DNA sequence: TGCGCCAGCAGCTTGGGCGGTATCGGTGAAAAACTGTTTTTT. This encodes CASSLGGIGEKLFF. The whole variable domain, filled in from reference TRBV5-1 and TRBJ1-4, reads KAGVTQTPRYLIKTRGQQVTLSCSPISGHRSVSWYQQTPGQGLQFLFEYFSETQRNKGNFPGRFSGRQFSNSRSEMNVSTLELGDSALYLCASSLGGIGEKLFFGSGTQLSVL.

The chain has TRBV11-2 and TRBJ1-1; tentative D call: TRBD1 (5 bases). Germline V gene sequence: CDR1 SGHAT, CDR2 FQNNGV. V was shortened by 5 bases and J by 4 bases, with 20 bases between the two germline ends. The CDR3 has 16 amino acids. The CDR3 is CASSLNGGIEGTEAFF. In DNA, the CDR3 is TGTGCCAGCAGCCTAAACGGGGGGATTGAGGGCACTGAAGCTTTCTTT.

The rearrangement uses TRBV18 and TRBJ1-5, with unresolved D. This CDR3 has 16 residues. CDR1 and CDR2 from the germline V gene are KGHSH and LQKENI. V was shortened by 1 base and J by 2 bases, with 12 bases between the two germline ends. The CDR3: CASSPRILSGNQPQHF. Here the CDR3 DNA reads TGTGCCAGCTCACCACGTATTCTGTCGGGCAATCAGCCCCAGCATTTT.

The CDR3 loop reads CASSRTSGGAQPGELFF. DNA for the CDR3: TGTGCCAGCAGCCGAACTAGCGGGGGGGCCCAGCCCGGGGAGCTGTTTTTT. V usage is TRBV5-4 and J usage is TRBJ2-2, with 13 bases matching TRBD2. J was trimmed by 6 bases and V by 4 bases; bases with no gene match: 9. There are 17 residues in the CDR3. CDR1 is SGHNT, CDR2 YYREEE, per germline (reference sequence).

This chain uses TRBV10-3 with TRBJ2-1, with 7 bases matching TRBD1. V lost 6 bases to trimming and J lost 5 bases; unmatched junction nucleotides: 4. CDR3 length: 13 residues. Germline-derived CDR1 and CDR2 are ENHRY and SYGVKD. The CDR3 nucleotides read TGTGCCATCAGCGGGACAGCCGACAATGAGCAGTTCTTC. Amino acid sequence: CAISGTADNEQFF.

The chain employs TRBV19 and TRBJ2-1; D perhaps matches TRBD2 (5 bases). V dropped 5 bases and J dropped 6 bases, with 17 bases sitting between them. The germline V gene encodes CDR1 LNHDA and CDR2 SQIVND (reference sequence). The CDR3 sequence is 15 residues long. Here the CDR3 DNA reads TGTGCCAGTAGTTCCAAAGGAGGACTTCTCAATGAGCAGTTCTTC. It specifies CASSSKGGLLNEQFF. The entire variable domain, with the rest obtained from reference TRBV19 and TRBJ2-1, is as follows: DGGITQSPKYLFRKEGQNVTLSCEQNLNHDAMYWYRQDPGQGLRLIYYSQIVNDFQKGDIAEGYSVSREKKESFPLTVTSAQKNPTAFYLCASSSKGGLLNEQFFGPGTRLTVL.

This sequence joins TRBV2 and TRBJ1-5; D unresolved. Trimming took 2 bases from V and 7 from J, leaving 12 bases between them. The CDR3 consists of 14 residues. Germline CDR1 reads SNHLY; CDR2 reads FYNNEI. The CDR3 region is CASSEIGGGQPQHF. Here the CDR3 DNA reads TGTGCCAGCAGTGAAATAGGAGGAGGGCAGCCCCAGCATTTT.

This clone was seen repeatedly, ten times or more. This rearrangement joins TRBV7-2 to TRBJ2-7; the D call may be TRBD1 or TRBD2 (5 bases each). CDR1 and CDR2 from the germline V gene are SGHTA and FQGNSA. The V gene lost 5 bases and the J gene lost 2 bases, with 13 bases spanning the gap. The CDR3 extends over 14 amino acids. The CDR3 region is CASSPRDPTYEQYF. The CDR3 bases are TGTGCCAGCAGCCCCCGGGACCCTACCTACGAGCAGTACTTC.

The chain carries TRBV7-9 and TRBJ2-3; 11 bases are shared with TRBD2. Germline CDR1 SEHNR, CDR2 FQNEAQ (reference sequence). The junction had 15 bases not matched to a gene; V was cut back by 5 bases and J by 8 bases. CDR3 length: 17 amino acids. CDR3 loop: CASSPRVASGGTLTQYF. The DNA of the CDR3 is TGTGCCAGCAGCCCTAGGGTAGCTAGCGGGGGGACCCTTACGCAGTATTTT.

The CDR3 sequence: CASTPRGDGSYNEQFF. The CDR3 nucleotides read TGTGCCAGCACCCCTCGGGGGGACGGATCCTACAATGAGCAGTTCTTC. V is TRBV9 and J is TRBJ2-1; 7 positions agree with TRBD2. The ends lost 6 bases at V and 1 base at J; junction bases unmatched: 10. CDR3 length equals 16 residues. Germline loops: CDR1 SGDLS, CDR2 YYNGEE.

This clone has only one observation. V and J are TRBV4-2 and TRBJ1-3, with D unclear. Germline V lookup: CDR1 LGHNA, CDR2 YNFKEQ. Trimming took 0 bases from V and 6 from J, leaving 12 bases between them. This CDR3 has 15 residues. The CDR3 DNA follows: TGTGCCAGCAGCCAAGATTTTGTTCCGCAAAACACCATATATTTT. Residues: CASSQDFVPQNTIYF.

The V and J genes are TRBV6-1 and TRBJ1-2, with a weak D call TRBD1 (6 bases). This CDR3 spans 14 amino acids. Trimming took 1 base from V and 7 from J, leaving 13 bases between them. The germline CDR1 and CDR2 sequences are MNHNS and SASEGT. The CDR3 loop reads CASSEGLGGAGYTF. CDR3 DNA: TGTGCCAGCAGTGAAGGGCTCGGGGGGGCTGGCTACACCTTC.

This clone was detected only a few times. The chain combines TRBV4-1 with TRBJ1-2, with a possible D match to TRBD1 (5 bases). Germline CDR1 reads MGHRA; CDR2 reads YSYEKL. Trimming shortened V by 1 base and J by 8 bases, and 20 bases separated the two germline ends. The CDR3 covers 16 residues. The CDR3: CASSQARRGGDPGYTF. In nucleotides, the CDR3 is TGCGCCAGCAGCCAAGCTCGAAGGGGAGGGGATCCCGGCTACACCTTC.

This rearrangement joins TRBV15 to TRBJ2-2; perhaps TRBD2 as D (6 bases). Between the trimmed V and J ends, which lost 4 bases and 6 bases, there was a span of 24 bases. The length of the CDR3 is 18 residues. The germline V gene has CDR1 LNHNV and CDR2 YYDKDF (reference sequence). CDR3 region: CATSTVIGPGVIPGELFF. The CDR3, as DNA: TGTGCCACCAGCACCGTCATAGGACCGGGAGTAATCCCCGGGGAGCTGTTTTTT.

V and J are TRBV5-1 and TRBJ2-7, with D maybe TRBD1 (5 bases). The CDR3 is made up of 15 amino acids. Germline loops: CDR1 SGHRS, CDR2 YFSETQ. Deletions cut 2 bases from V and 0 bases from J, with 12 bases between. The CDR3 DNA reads TGCGCCAGCAGCTTATGGGGCAGGAGCTCCTACGAGCAGTACTTC. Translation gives CASSLWGRSSYEQYF.